This entry describes one T cell receptor (beta chain). It lacks a known antigen. No qualities accompany the bases; no much larger clone lies one base away. These data belong to a study of control samples from healthy donors and cancer patients (dated by TCRdb to about 2020). Library construction relied on the immunoSEQ multiplex PCR assay. What TCRdb holds here is the immuneACCESS table cut down to in-frame rearrangements. Part of the clones is not present; checked against another copy, under half of the missing clones reflect an unresolved V gene, and the others are unexplained. The sample data list roughly 100,000 clones, and around 89% of these were observed just once. The ten most abundant clones make up 7.8% of the sample. Sequencing input: blood. This receptor was taken from a man aged 25-40 years in good health.

CDR3 sequence: CASSYSPDPRAFF. The nucleotide sequence reads as follows: TGTGCCAGCAGTTACTCCCCCGATCCAAGGGCTTTCTTT. The rearrangement joined TRBV6-2 or TRBV6-3 to TRBJ1-1, with no reliable assignment of the D segment. The junction shows trimming of 0 bases on V and 11 bases on J, plus 13 bases between the germline ends. Sequences MNHEY (CDR1) and SVGEGT (CDR2) are obtained from the germline V gene. The CDR3 covers 13 residues, taking in both the cysteine and the phenylalanine. Of all the DNA, just the CDR3 is kept, 39 bases in frame from base 1.